A single T cell receptor (beta chain) is shown here with its context. Its target is not known. RNA was extracted and reverse transcribed into cDNA as the sequencing template. Libraries were prepared by immunoSEQ multiplex PCR; TCRdb keeps only in-frame clonotypes and omits some of them. This table has about 210,000 clones, roughly 44% appearing once. Documented treatment: oral pan-JAK inhibitor, 5-10 mg twice daily. Alopecia areata patients provided lesional scalp punch biopsies and peripheral blood. Cell sorting on a FACSAria was used to separate CD4+ and CD8+ T cells from the PBMCs. This entry is derived from a study of CD8+ T cells in alopecia areata. Study-level points and caveats: Sequencing of scalp tissue also captures the resident alphabeta T cells of normal skin.

Germline CDR1 and CDR2: LGHNA and YNFKEQ. The CDR3 loop spans 13 amino acids. V lost 0 bases to trimming and J lost 4 bases, with 6 bases between them. This sample comprised CD4+ T cells sorted from blood, obtained at approximately week 36, from a patient treated with tofacitinib. This TCR was sampled from a human donor with alopecia areata. The chain combines TRBV4-2 with TRBJ2-5; D remains ambiguous. The CDR3 loop is CASSQEIGETQYF. CDR3 DNA sequence: TGTGCCAGCAGCCAAGAAATCGGAGAGACCCAGTACTTC.